This TCR beta chain was retrieved from a study of beta chain features in type 1 diabetes. Overall study findings and caveats: PCR might favor shorter templates, but any such skew would affect patients and controls equally.

Between the trimmed V and J ends, which lost 7 bases and 8 bases, there was a span of 17 bases. Germline-derived CDR1 and CDR2 are MNHNY and SVGAGI (reference sequence). The CDR3 is 14 amino acids. The authors reverse transcribed all of the isolated RNA, so sequencing captured expressed TCRB transcripts. Assay: immunoSEQ multiplex PCR; the TCRdb copy retains only in-frame clones and omits some. The table shows hundreds of thousands of clones, with around a sixth occurring only once. As concerns this clone: Its antigen is undetermined.

Sorting that relied on CD45RO/CCR7/CD25/CD127/CD95/CD27 yielded CD4+ naive, central memory, regulatory and stem cell-like memory cells. V and J are TRBV6-6 and TRBJ1-4; a weak D match, TRBD1 (5 bases). Sequencing input: naive CD4+ T cells from blood. The clonotype originates from a man between 18 and 35 years old in good health. The CDR3 sequence: CASTQGEGLEKLFF. As DNA, the CDR3 is TGTGCCAGCACCCAAGGGGAGGGGCTGGAAAAACTGTTTTTT.